These 28 T cell receptor beta chains were all obtained from the same sample, sequenced in a study of CD8+CD57+ T cells in acquired aplastic anemia. Genomic DNA, the template, was used for profiling of the TCR beta VDJ and CDR3. TCRdb reprocessed the reads with MiXCR, giving one entry per CDR3 protein. Of 150,000 to 200,000 distinct CDR3 sequences in the sample, approximately 45% were seen once. Sequenced input: sorted CD4+, CD8+, or CD8+CD57+ T cells (not recorded which) from PBMCs. Receptors were obtained from a human donor in good health.

The V and J genes are TRBV2 and TRBJ2-1; maybe TRBD2 (6 bases). Germline V CDR1 and CDR2: SNHLY, FYNNEI. V was clipped by 8 bases and J by 6 bases, with 17 bases between them. This CDR3 has 14 residues. The CDR3 coding sequence is TGTGCCAGCCGGGACCGCGGGGCTTTCAATGAGCAGTTCTTC. This translates into CASRDRGAFNEQFF.

For this clonotype: Its ends do not fully match the called genes, so a read error is possible. The genes are TRBV7-7 and TRBJ2-3; a weak D match, TRBD2 (7 bases). The CDR3 length is 13 residues. Germline V gene lookup returns CDR1 SSHAT and CDR2 FNYEAQ (reference sequence). The CDR3 DNA is TGTGCTAGCAGCCCGGGGGGCGGAGATACGCAGTATTTT. Amino acid sequence: CASSPGGGDTQYF.

This sequence joins TRBV2 and TRBJ2-1, with D uncertain. The CDR3 spans 14 residues. The germline gives CDR1 SNHLY, CDR2 FYNNEI. With 6 bases removed from V and 2 bases from J, the gap between germline ends came to 11 bases. The CDR3 sequence: CASRDGSAYNEQFF. CDR3 DNA: TGTGCCAGCAGGGACGGGTCGGCCTACAATGAGCAGTTCTTC.

Concerning this clonotype: Relative to the germline gene, one junction end is altered; a read error may explain this. This chain links TRBV29-1 with TRBJ2-7, with D maybe TRBD1 (7 bases). The CDR3 extends over 13 amino acids. CDR1 is SQVTM, CDR2 ANQGSEA, per germline. The chain's CDR3 is CSVEGRGVHEQYF. DNA of the CDR3: TGTAGCGTTGAGGGCAGGGGGGTACACGAGCAGTACTTC.

This clonotype was observed many times. The J gene is TRBJ2-1, the V gene TRBV20-1, with no clear D. The V gene's germline CDR1 is DFQATT and CDR2 SNEGSKA (reference sequence). V was trimmed by 6 bases and J by 0 bases, leaving 12 bases between them. The CDR3 is 14 residues long. The CDR3 bases are TGCAGTGCCCCCATTATGAGCTCCTACAATGAGCAGTTCTTC. Translated, it gives CSAPIMSSYNEQFF.

The rearrangement joins TRBV2 to TRBJ1-5; D unresolved. Germline CDR1 is SNHLY and CDR2 is FYNNEI. The V and J ends lost 3 bases and 3 bases respectively, with 6 bases between them. The CDR3 spans 13 residues. The CDR3 DNA follows: TGTGCCAGCAGTGATCCGGTCAATCAGCCCCAGCATTTT. Its protein is CASSDPVNQPQHF.

J is TRBJ1-1 and V is TRBV7-2; unclear D gene. The germline V gene encodes CDR1 SGHTA and CDR2 FQGNSA. Deletions cut 4 bases from V and 2 bases from J, with 11 bases between. The CDR3 is 14 residues long. The CDR3 nucleotides read TGTGCCAGCAGCTCTATAATGGGAAACACTGAAGCTTTCTTT. It translates to CASSSIMGNTEAFF.

Of note for this clonotype: Being one base from a much bigger clone, this may be a read error. This chain connects TRBV7-9 to TRBJ2-7; a weak D match, TRBD1 (5 bases). The CDR3 extends over 14 amino acids. The germline V gene encodes CDR1 SEHNR and CDR2 FQNEAQ (reference sequence). DNA of the CDR3: TGTGCCGGCAGGGAAACAGGAAGCTCCTACGAGCAGTACTTC. This encodes CAGRETGSSYEQYF.

This clonotype appeared a few times. The chain uses TRBV7-9 and TRBJ2-5; D gene uncertain. The J call may not be correct, given that the DNA end is closer to TRBJ2-3. CDR1 and CDR2 from the germline V gene are SEHNR and FQNEAQ (reference sequence). This CDR3 has 11 amino acids. The CDR3 DNA reads TGTGCCAGCAGCTCGCTCGAGACGCAGTATTTT. It yields the protein CASSSLETQYF.

This clonotype was detected many times. The rearrangement links TRBV10-3 to TRBJ2-5; D uncertain. The CDR3 covers 16 residues. Between the trimmed V and J ends, which lost 0 bases and 7 bases, there was a span of 18 bases. The germline V gene has CDR1 ENHRY and CDR2 SYGVKD. The CDR3 reads CAISESASMFEVTQYF. CDR3 DNA: TGTGCCATCAGTGAGTCGGCCAGTATGTTTGAGGTGACCCAGTACTTC.

The genes are TRBV24-1 and TRBJ1-1; D uncertain. The CDR3 is 17 residues long. CDR1 and CDR2 (germline): KGHDR, SFDVKD. V was cut by 3 bases and J by 2 bases, with 18 bases left in between. The CDR3 region is CATSDPGLAGSNTEAFF. As DNA, the CDR3 is TGTGCCACCAGTGATCCCGGACTAGCGGGAAGCAACACTGAAGCTTTCTTT.

V and J are TRBV6-2 or TRBV6-3 and TRBJ2-3, with D perhaps matching TRBD2 (6 bases). V lost 2 bases and J lost 4, with 10 bases in between. This CDR3 is built from 14 residues. The germline gives CDR1 MNHEY, CDR2 SVGEGT. The CDR3 here is CASSYAGTADTQYF. The CDR3 DNA reads as TGTGCCAGCAGTTACGCGGGGACGGCAGATACGCAGTATTTT.

The gene calls are TRBV20-1 and TRBJ2-3; 12 bases fit TRBD2. The CDR3 covers 17 residues. Germline V lookup: CDR1 DFQATT, CDR2 SNEGSKA (reference sequence). V shed 0 bases, J shed 0 bases, and the junction held 4 bases outside the gene matches. CDR3: CSARDASGGVSTDTQYF. CDR3 DNA sequence: TGCAGTGCTAGAGACGCTAGCGGGGGGGTTAGCACAGATACGCAGTATTTT.

The chain has TRBV19 and TRBJ2-6; D could derive from TRBD1 or TRBD2 (5 bases each). Germline V lookup: CDR1 LNHDA, CDR2 SQIVND (reference sequence). Trimming left V 6 bases short and J 1 base short, with 13 bases between. CDR3 size: 16 residues. The DNA for the CDR3 is TGTGCCAGTAGCCCGGGACGTCTGTCTGGGGCCAACGTCCTGACTTTC. Amino acids: CASSPGRLSGANVLTF.

This clonotype was detected ten times or more. This sequence joins TRBV10-3 and TRBJ2-4; maybe TRBD1 (5 bases). V was cut by 5 bases and J by 0 bases, with 14 bases left in between. The germline V gene encodes CDR1 ENHRY and CDR2 SYGVKD. The CDR3 consists of 16 residues. DNA for the CDR3: TGTGCCATCAGTCCGACAGCCAACCTAGCCAAAAACATTCAGTACTTC. This sequence encodes CAISPTANLAKNIQYF.

The chain is built from TRBV5-1 and TRBJ2-7, with D possibly matching TRBD1 (6 bases). Trimming removed 4 bases from V and 2 bases from J, with 16 bases in between. Germline assignment: CDR1 SGHRS and CDR2 YFSETQ. This CDR3 region has 15 residues. The CDR3 reads CASSQGHLGTYEQYF. In DNA form, the CDR3 reads TGCGCCAGCAGCCAGGGACACTTGGGCACCTACGAGCAGTACTTC.

This clonotype was recorded only once. Given the absence of the conserved phenylalanine or tryptophan at the CDR3 end, a read error is likely. J is TRBJ1-2 and V is TRBV20-1; D is undetermined. V lost 3 bases and J lost 8, with 13 bases in between. Germline V gene lookup returns CDR1 DFQATT and CDR2 SNEGSKA (reference sequence). The length of the CDR3 is 12 residues. For the CDR3, the DNA is TGCAGTGCTAGTGTCCAGGCGAGGGGCTACACCCTC. It encodes CSASVQARGYTL.

The chain carries TRBV29-1 and TRBJ2-7; D not resolved. Germline assignment: CDR1 SQVTM and CDR2 ANQGSEA. The CDR3 runs 13 residues. Trimming left V 4 bases short and J 3 bases short, with 13 bases between. The CDR3 protein is CSVGSVSGYEQYF. In nucleotides, the CDR3 is TGCAGCGTTGGGTCGGTCAGTGGCTACGAGCAGTACTTC.

This clonotype was seen a handful of times. The V and J genes are TRBV20-1 and TRBJ2-7, with D perhaps assigned TRBD1 or TRBD2 (6 bases each). From germline, CDR1 is DFQATT and CDR2 SNEGSKA (reference sequence). This CDR3 has 14 residues. V shed 2 bases and J shed 4 bases, with 15 bases lying between them. The CDR3 DNA follows: TGCAGTGCTAGAATCGTGGGGGGCCGGTACGAGCAGTACTTC. Protein product: CSARIVGGRYEQYF.

This clonotype was seen a few times. V usage is TRBV28 and J usage is TRBJ1-4; a weak D match, TRBD1 (5 bases). CDR1 MDHEN and CDR2 SYDVKM come from the germline V gene. The CDR3 length is 14 residues. V gave up 3 bases and J gave up 6 bases, with 11 bases separating them. CDR3 nucleotide sequence: TGTGCCAGCAGTTTGGGACTGGTGGATGAAAAACTGTTTTTT. Its translation: CASSLGLVDEKLFF.

The chain links TRBV10-3 to TRBJ1-5, with 7 bases fitting TRBD1. Trimming cost V 7 bases and J 7 bases; bases outside gene matches: 10. Germline assignment: CDR1 ENHRY and CDR2 SYGVKD. The CDR3 sequence is 14 residues long. CDR3 bases: TGTGCCATCACCACAGGGGAGGGAGGGCAGCCCCAGCATTTT. Translating gives CAITTGEGGQPQHF.

This clonotype has more than one count but fewer than ten. The genes are TRBV9 and TRBJ1-6; D is unclear. This CDR3 comprises 13 residues. Germline CDR1 SGDLS, CDR2 YYNGEE. V was trimmed by 3 bases and J by 10 bases, leaving 11 bases between them. CDR3 residues: CASSAQESSPLHF. The CDR3 nucleotides are TGTGCCAGCAGCGCACAAGAATCCTCACCCCTCCACTTT.

V is TRBV11-2 and J is TRBJ2-1; 7 bases match TRBD2. This CDR3 is built from 14 residues. CDR1 is SGHAT and CDR2 is FQNNGV in the germline V gene. V gave up 0 bases and J gave up 6 bases; unmatched junction bases: 2. The CDR3 protein is CASSLEASGNEQFF. The CDR3 region has the DNA TGTGCCAGCAGCTTAGAAGCTAGCGGCAATGAGCAGTTCTTC.

The V gene is TRBV29-1, the J gene TRBJ2-1; 7 bases match TRBD2. With 8 bases clipped from V and 2 bases from J, the junction kept 12 bases outside the gene matches. CDR3 length equals 15 residues. Looked up from germline, CDR1 is SQVTM and CDR2 is ANQGSEA. The CDR3 nucleotides are TGCAGCTTTGCGAGAGGGAGGGCCCCCTACAATGAGCAGTTCTTC. Translation: CSFARGRAPYNEQFF.

This clonotype was observed many times. CDR3 in amino acids: CASSLENTIYF. The CDR3, as DNA: TGTGCCAGCAGCTTGGAAAACACCATATATTTT. The chain recombines TRBV7-9 with TRBJ1-3; D not certain. CDR3 length: 11 residues. Germline V gives CDR1 SEHNR, CDR2 FQNEAQ (reference sequence). The V gene lost 3 bases and the J gene lost 6 bases, with 3 bases spanning the gap.

The gene calls are TRBV29-1 and TRBJ2-5, with TRBD1 identical over 9 bases. Germline assignment: CDR1 SQVTM and CDR2 ANQGSEA. Trimming cost V 6 bases and J 1 base; bases outside gene matches: 6. There are 14 residues in the CDR3. The CDR3 loop is CSVGDRAPQETQYF. DNA of the CDR3: TGCAGCGTAGGGGACAGGGCCCCCCAAGAGACCCAGTACTTC. The complete variable domain, with remaining parts taken from reference TRBV29-1 and TRBJ2-5, reads SAVISQKPSRDICQRGTSLTIQCQVDSQVTMMFWYRQQPGQSLTLIATANQGSEATYESGFVIDKFPISRPNLTFSTLTVSNMSPEDSSIYLCSVGDRAPQETQYFGPGTRLLVL.

A remark on this clonotype: A read error is likely, as this CDR3 ends without the conserved phenylalanine or tryptophan. The chain has TRBV24-1 and TRBJ2-7; 10 nucleotides match TRBD2. V lost 11 bases and J lost 0; bases outside the gene matches: 9. The CDR3 spans 15 residues. Germline CDR1 reads KGHDR; CDR2 reads SFDVKD. This chain's CDR3 is CASIAGGSSSYEQYL. The CDR3, as DNA: TGTGCCAGCATAGCGGGGGGATCGAGCTCCTACGAGCAGTACCTC.

As regards this clonotype: A junction end diverges from the germline sequence, so it may reflect a read error. CDR3 in amino acids: CASSARQGYSPLHF. The CDR3 coding sequence is TGTGCCAGCAGCGCACGACAGGGTTATTCACCTCTCCACTTT. This chain connects TRBV7-8 to TRBJ1-6; 7 positions match TRBD1. The CDR3 loop spans 14 amino acids. The V gene's germline CDR1 is SGHVS and CDR2 FQNEAQ.